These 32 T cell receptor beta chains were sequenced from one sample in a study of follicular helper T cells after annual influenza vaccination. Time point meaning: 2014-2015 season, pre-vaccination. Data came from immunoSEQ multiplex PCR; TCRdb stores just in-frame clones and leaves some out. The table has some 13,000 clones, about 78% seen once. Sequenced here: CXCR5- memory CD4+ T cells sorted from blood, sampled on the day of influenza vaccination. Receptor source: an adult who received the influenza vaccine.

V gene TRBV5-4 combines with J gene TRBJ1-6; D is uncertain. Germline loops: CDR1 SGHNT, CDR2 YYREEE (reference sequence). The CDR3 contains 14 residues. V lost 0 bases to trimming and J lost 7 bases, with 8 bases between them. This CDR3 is CASSLAGLNSPLHF. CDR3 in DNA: TGTGCCAGCAGCTTGGCAGGATTGAATTCACCCCTCCACTTT.

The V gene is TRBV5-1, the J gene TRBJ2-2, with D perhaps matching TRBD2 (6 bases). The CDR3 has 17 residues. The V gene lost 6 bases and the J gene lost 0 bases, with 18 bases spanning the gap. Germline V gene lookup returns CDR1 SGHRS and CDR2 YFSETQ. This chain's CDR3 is CASNPSGPAANTGELFF. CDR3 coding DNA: TGCGCCAGCAACCCCAGCGGGCCAGCCGCGAACACCGGGGAGCTGTTTTTT.

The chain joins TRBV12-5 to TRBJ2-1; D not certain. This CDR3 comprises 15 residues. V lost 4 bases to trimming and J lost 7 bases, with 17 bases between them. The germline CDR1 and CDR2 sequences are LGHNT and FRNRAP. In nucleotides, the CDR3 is TGTGCTAGTGGTTCCCCCTCTCCCGCCGGGAATGAGCAGTTCTTC. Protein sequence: CASGSPSPAGNEQFF.

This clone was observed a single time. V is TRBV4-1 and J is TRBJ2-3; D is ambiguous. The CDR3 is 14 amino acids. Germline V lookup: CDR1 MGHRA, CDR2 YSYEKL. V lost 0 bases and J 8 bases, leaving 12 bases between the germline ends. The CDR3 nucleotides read TGCGCCAGCAGCCAAGAAGATTTTCTTGGTACGCAGTATTTT. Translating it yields CASSQEDFLGTQYF.

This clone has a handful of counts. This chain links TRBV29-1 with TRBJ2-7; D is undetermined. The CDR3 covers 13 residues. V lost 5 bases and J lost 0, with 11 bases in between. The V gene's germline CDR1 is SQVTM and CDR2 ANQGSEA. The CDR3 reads CSVLDPASYEQYF. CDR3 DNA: TGCAGCGTTCTAGACCCGGCCTCCTACGAGCAGTACTTC.

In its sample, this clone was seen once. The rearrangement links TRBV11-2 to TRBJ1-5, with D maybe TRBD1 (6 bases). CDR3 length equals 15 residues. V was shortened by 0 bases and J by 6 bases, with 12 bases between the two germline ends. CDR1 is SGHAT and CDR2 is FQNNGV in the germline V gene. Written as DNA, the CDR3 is TGTGCCAGCAGCTTAGATTTGGGGGCAGGTCAGCCCCAGCATTTT. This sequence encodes CASSLDLGAGQPQHF.

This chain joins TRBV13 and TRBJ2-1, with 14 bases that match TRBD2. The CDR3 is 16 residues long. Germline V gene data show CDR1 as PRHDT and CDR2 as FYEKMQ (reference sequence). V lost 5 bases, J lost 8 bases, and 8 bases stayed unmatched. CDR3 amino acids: CASSPRLAGGSDEQFF. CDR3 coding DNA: TGTGCCAGCAGCCCCCGACTAGCGGGGGGGTCGGATGAGCAGTTCTTC.

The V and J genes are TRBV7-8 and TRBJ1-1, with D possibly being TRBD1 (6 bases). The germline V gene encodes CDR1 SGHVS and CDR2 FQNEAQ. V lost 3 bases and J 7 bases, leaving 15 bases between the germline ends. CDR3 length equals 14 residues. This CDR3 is CASSFIRSGVEAFF. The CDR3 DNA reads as TGTGCCAGCAGCTTTATACGTTCAGGGGTTGAAGCTTTCTTT.

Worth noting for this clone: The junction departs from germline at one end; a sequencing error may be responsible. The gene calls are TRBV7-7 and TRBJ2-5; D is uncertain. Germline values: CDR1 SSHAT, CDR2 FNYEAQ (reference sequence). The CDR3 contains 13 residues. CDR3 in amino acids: CASSPNTVGTQYF. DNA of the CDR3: TGTGCTAGCAGCCCCAATACCGTGGGGACCCAGTACTTC.

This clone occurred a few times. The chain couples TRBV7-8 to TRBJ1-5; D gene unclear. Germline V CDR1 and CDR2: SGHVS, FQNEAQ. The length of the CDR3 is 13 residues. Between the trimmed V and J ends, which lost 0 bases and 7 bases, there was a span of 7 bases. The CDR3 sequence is CASSLAREQPQHF. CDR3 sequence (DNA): TGTGCCAGCAGCTTAGCCCGAGAGCAGCCCCAGCATTTT.

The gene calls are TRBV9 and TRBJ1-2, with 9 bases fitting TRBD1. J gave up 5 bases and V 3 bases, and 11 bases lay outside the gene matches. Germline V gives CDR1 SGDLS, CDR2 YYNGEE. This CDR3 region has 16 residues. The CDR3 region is CASSGGQGASQYGYTF. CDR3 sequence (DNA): TGTGCCAGCAGCGGGGGACAGGGAGCCTCTCAATATGGCTACACCTTC.

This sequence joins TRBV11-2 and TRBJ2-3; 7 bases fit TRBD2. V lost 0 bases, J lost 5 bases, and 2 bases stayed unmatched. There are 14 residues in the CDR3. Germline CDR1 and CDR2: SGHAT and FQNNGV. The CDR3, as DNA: TGTGCCAGCAGCTTAGACCTAGCGGTAGATACGCAGTATTTT. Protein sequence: CASSLDLAVDTQYF.

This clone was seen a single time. The CDR3 sequence is CARSLLGDDWFANTGELFF. Written as DNA, the CDR3 is TGTGCCAGAAGCTTACTAGGGGACGATTGGTTTGCGAACACCGGGGAGCTGTTTTTT. The J gene is TRBJ2-2, the V gene TRBV7-5. TRBV7-5 is termed a pseudogene. The CDR3 length is 19 residues.

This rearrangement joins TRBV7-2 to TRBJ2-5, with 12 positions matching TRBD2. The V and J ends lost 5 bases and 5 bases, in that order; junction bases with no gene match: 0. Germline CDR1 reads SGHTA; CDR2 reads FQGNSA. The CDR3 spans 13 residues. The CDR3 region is CASSTSGGETQYF. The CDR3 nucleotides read TGTGCCAGCAGCACTAGCGGGGGGGAGACCCAGTACTTC.

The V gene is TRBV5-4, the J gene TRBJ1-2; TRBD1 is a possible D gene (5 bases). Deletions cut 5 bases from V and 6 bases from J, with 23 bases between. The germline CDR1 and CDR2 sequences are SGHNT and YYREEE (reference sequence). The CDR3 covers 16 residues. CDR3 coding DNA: TGTGCCAGCAGACGGCGGGACGGCAAAGCCTCTGATGGCTACACCTTC. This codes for CASRRRDGKASDGYTF.

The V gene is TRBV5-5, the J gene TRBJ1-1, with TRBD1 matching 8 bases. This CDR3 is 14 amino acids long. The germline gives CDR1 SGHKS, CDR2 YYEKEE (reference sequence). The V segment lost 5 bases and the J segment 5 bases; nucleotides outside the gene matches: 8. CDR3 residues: CASRRQGIGTEAFF. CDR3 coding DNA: TGTGCCAGCAGGAGACAGGGGATAGGGACTGAAGCTTTCTTT.

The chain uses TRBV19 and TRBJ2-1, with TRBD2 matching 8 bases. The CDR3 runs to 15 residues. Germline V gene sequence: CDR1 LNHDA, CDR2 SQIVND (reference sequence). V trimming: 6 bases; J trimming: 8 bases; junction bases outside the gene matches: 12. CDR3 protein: CASRPPGGGRDEQFF. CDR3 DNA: TGTGCCAGTAGACCGCCCGGGGGGGGTAGAGATGAGCAGTTCTTC.

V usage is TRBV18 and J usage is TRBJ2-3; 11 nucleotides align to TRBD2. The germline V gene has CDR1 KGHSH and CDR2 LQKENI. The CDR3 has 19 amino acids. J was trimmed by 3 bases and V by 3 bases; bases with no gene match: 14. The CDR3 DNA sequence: TGTGCCAGCTCACCCCAGAATCTTAGCGGGGGGGCCTGGACAGATACGCAGTATTTT. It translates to CASSPQNLSGGAWTDTQYF.

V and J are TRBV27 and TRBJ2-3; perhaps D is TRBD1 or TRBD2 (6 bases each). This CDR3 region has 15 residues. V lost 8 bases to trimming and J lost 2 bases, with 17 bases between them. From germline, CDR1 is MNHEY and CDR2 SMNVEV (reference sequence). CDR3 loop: CASRSTGGFTDTQYF. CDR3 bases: TGTGCCAGCCGCTCCACCGGGGGCTTCACAGATACGCAGTATTTT.

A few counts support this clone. The CDR3 here is CASSEGVLGYTF. CDR3 bases: TGTGCCAGCAGCGAAGGGGTACTTGGCTACACCTTC. The chain is built from TRBV7-9 and TRBJ1-2; weak D call: TRBD1 (5 bases). CDR1 and CDR2 from the germline V gene are SEHNR and FQNEAQ (reference sequence). The V gene lost 5 bases and the J gene lost 7 bases, with 11 bases spanning the gap. The CDR3 extends over 12 amino acids.

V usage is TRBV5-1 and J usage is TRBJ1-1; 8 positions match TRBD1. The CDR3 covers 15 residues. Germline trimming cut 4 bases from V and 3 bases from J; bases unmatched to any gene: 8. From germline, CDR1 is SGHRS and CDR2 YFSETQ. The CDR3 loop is CASSLGQGRDTEAFF. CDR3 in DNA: TGCGCCAGCAGCCTAGGACAGGGTAGGGACACTGAAGCTTTCTTT.

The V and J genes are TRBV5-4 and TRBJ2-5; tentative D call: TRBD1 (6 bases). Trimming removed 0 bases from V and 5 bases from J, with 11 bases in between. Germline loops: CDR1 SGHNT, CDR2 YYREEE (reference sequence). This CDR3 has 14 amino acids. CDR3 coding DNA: TGTGCCAGCAGCTTGGGGGGGCTACGGGAGACCCAGTACTTC. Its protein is CASSLGGLRETQYF.

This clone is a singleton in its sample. The CDR3 here is CASSARPGTGVTGNTIYF. As DNA, the CDR3 is TGTGCCAGCAGCGCACGCCCCGGGACAGGGGTAACTGGAAACACCATATATTTT. V usage is TRBV9 and J usage is TRBJ1-3, with 10 bases aligning to TRBD1. CDR3 length equals 18 residues. The V and J ends lost 3 bases and 2 bases, in that order; junction bases with no gene match: 11. Germline V gene lookup returns CDR1 SGDLS and CDR2 YYNGEE.

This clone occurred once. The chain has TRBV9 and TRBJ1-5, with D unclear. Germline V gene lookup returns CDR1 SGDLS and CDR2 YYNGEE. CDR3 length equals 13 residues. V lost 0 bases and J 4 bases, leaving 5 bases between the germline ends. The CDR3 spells CASSVDVNQPQHF. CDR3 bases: TGTGCCAGCAGCGTAGATGTGAATCAGCCCCAGCATTTT.

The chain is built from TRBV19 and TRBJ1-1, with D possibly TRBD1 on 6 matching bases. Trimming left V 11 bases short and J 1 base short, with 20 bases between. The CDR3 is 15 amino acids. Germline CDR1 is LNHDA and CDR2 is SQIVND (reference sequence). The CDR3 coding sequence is TGTGCCCGAACCGTCCCCGGGACACCGAACACTGAAGCTTTCTTT. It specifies CARTVPGTPNTEAFF.

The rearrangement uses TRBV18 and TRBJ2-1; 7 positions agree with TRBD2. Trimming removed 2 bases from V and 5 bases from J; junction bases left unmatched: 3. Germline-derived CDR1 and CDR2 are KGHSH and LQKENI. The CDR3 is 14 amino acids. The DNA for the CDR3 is TGTGCCAGCTCACCAACGGGACTAAACAATGAGCAGTTCTTC. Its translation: CASSPTGLNNEQFF.

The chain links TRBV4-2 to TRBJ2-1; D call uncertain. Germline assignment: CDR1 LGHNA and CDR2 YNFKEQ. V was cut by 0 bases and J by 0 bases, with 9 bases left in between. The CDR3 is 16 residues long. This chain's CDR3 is CASSQDMVPSYNEQFF. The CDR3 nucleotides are TGTGCCAGCAGCCAAGATATGGTTCCCTCCTACAATGAGCAGTTCTTC.

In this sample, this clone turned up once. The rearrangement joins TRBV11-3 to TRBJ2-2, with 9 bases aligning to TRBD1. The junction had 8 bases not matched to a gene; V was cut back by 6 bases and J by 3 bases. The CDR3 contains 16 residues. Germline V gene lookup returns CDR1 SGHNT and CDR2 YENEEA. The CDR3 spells CASSRGGTGHTGELFF. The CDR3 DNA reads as TGTGCCAGCAGTCGAGGGGGGACAGGGCACACCGGGGAGCTGTTTTTT. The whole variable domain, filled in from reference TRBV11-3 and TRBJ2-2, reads EAGVVQSPRYKIIEKKQPVAFWCNPISGHNTLYWYLQNLGQGPELLIRYENEEAVDDSQLPKDRFSAERLKGVDSTLKIQPAELGDSAVYLCASSRGGTGHTGELFFGEGSRLTVL.

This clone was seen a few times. In nucleotides, the CDR3 is TGTGCCAGTAGTATCCCCCAGGGGTCTAACTATGGCTACACCTTC. Encoded protein: CASSIPQGSNYGYTF. J is TRBJ1-2 and V is TRBV19, with D perhaps TRBD1 (6 bases). Germline values: CDR1 LNHDA, CDR2 SQIVND (reference sequence). V lost 3 bases and J lost 0, with 11 bases in between. The CDR3 extends over 15 amino acids.

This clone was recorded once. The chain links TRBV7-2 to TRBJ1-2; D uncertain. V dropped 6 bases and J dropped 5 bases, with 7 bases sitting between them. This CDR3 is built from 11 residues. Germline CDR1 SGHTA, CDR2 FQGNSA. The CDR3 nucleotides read TGTGCCAGCAGGGACGGATATGGCTACACCTTC. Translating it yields CASRDGYGYTF.

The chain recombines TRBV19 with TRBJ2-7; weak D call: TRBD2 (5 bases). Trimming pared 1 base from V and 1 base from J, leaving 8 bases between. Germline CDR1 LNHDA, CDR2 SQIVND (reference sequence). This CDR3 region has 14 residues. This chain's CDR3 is CASSIAGESYEQYF. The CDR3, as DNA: TGTGCCAGTAGTATAGCCGGGGAATCCTACGAGCAGTACTTC.

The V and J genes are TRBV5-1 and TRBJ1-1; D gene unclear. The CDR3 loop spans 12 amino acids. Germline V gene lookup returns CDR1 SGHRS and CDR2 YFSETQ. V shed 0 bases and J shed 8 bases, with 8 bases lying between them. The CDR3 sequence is CASSLDYGEAFF. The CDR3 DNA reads TGCGCCAGCAGCTTGGATTACGGAGAAGCTTTCTTT.